Shown below are 10 T cell receptor beta chains from a single sample sequenced in a study of T cells after yellow fever vaccination. TCRdb fed the 5' RACE reads into MiXCR, producing one record per CDR3 protein. The sample contains 280,000 or so distinct CDR3 sequences, roughly 9% of which appear only once. The material sequenced was CD4+ T cells sorted from PBMCs, taken 5 days after the yellow fever booster vaccination. The receptors originated from a man between 18 and 35 years old who received the YFV17D yellow fever vaccine.

The chain employs TRBV7-2 and TRBJ2-4; 7 nucleotides match TRBD1. Trimming at V came to 6 bases and at J to 9 bases, leaving 11 bases not matched to a gene. CDR3 length equals 14 residues. Germline values: CDR1 SGHTA, CDR2 FQGNSA. This CDR3 is CASRTGTDGSIQYF. In nucleotides, the CDR3 is TGTGCCAGCAGGACCGGGACAGATGGCTCCATTCAGTACTTC.

V and J are TRBV12-5 and TRBJ2-3, with a tentative D call TRBD2 (6 bases). This CDR3 comprises 15 residues. The germline V gene has CDR1 LGHNT and CDR2 FRNRAP. Trimming took off 0 bases at V and 3 bases at J, with 10 bases between the two ends. The CDR3 sequence: CASGLVKGGTDTQYF. The CDR3 DNA follows: TGTGCTAGTGGTTTGGTAAAGGGAGGTACAGATACGCAGTATTTT.

This clonotype turned up a few times. The chain uses TRBV19 and TRBJ2-3; D is unclear. Trimming removed 10 bases at V and 2 bases at J, with 16 bases between. This CDR3 contains 14 residues. The germline gives CDR1 LNHDA, CDR2 SQIVND (reference sequence). CDR3 DNA: TGTGCCACCCTCGACGGAAGTTCCACAGATACGCAGTATTTT. This gives the protein CATLDGSSTDTQYF.

This clonotype has just a few counts. The chain is built from TRBV4-3 and TRBJ1-3; D unresolved. Germline values: CDR1 LGHNA, CDR2 YSLEER. The CDR3 length is 15 residues. V dropped 0 bases and J dropped 8 bases, with 14 bases sitting between them. CDR3 bases: TGCGCCAGCAGCCAAGATAGGAACTCTGGGGACACCATATATTTT. Translated, it gives CASSQDRNSGDTIYF.

This clonotype was recorded at least ten times. V is TRBV11-2 and J is TRBJ2-1; 9 bases align to TRBD2. The CDR3 is 20 residues long. With V trimmed by 6 bases and J by 0 bases, 18 bases remained unmatched. The germline V gene encodes CDR1 SGHAT and CDR2 FQNNGV. The CDR3 sequence: CASRLAGGLAGSRSYNEQFF. The CDR3, as DNA: TGTGCCAGCAGACTAGCCGGTGGGCTAGCGGGGAGTCGCTCCTACAATGAGCAGTTCTTC.

This CDR3 is CASSRGRLEKLFF. In DNA form, the CDR3 reads TGCGCCAGCAGCCGTGGCAGGTTGGAAAAACTGTTTTTT. The V call is TRBV4-1, the J call TRBJ1-4; no firm D call. V was shortened by 4 bases and J by 8 bases, with 11 bases between the two germline ends. This CDR3 region has 13 residues. CDR1 and CDR2 from the germline V gene are MGHRA and YSYEKL.

A few counts support this clonotype. DNA of the CDR3: TGTGCCAGCAGTTTTCAAACAGGGGTCCCCTATTCACCCCTCCACTTT. Translated: CASSFQTGVPYSPLHF. V usage is TRBV6-5 and J usage is TRBJ1-6, with TRBD1 matching over 7 bases. The V gene end was trimmed by 4 bases and the J gene end by 8 bases; junction bases not matched to a gene: 11. The CDR3 is 16 residues long. Germline CDR1 is MNHEY and CDR2 is SVGAGI.

This clonotype showed up many times. The chain links TRBV5-1 to TRBJ1-3; TRBD1 is a possible D gene (5 bases). Germline CDR1 reads SGHRS; CDR2 reads YFSETQ. The CDR3 loop spans 14 amino acids. Trimming took off 1 base at V and 7 bases at J, with 12 bases between the two ends. In DNA form, the CDR3 reads TGCGCCAGCAGCTTGTACGGGGACGGCAACACCATATATTTT. Encoded protein: CASSLYGDGNTIYF.

This clonotype was found many times. The chain links TRBV20-1 to TRBJ2-1; D is unresolved. Germline loops: CDR1 DFQATT, CDR2 SNEGSKA (reference sequence). This CDR3 spans 12 amino acids. V lost 7 bases and J lost 8, with 15 bases in between. DNA of the CDR3: TGCAGTGGGTTGGATGATAACGATGAGCAGTTCTTC. This sequence encodes CSGLDDNDEQFF.

This clonotype was found a few times. The rearrangement joins TRBV5-1 to TRBJ2-5; D remains unclear. The V gene lost 4 bases and the J gene lost 1 base, with 14 bases spanning the gap. This CDR3 region has 15 residues. In germline, CDR1 is SGHRS, CDR2 YFSETQ. The DNA of the CDR3 is TGCGCCAGCAGCCTGGGTGGGCAGCCCCAAGAGACCCAGTACTTC. Its protein is CASSLGGQPQETQYF. The whole variable domain, filled in from reference TRBV5-1 and TRBJ2-5, reads KAGVTQTPRYLIKTRGQQVTLSCSPISGHRSVSWYQQTPGQGLQFLFEYFSETQRNKGNFPGRFSGRQFSNSRSEMNVSTLELGDSALYLCASSLGGQPQETQYFGPGTRLLVL.